This TCR beta chain stems from a study of blood T cell repertoires in COVID-19. Across the study: The United States, Italy and Spain were the sources of the acute and convalescent COVID-19 samples.

Original methodology: Scientists estimated how many nucleated cells there were by amplifying reference gene primers. Sequenced by immunoSEQ multiplex PCR; TCRdb stores in-frame clones only, minus some. The V and J calls and clone size come from that table; D and trimming were worked out from the DNA. The sample includes roughly 180,000 clones, 76% seen only once; the top ten take roughly 8.8%. This clone was recorded a few times. The CDR3 covers 13 residues. CDR1 and CDR2 (germline): SEHNR, FQNEAQ (reference sequence). V lost 5 bases to trimming and J lost 7 bases, with 12 bases between them. The receptor was isolated from a woman between 50 and 59 years old with active or convalescent COVID-19. The sequenced sample consisted of peripheral blood. The J gene is TRBJ1-5, the V gene TRBV7-9, with a possible D match to TRBD1 (5 bases). The DNA for the CDR3 is TGTGCCAGCAGCCTATGGGAGGGGCAGCCCCAGCATTTT. This encodes CASSLWEGQPQHF.